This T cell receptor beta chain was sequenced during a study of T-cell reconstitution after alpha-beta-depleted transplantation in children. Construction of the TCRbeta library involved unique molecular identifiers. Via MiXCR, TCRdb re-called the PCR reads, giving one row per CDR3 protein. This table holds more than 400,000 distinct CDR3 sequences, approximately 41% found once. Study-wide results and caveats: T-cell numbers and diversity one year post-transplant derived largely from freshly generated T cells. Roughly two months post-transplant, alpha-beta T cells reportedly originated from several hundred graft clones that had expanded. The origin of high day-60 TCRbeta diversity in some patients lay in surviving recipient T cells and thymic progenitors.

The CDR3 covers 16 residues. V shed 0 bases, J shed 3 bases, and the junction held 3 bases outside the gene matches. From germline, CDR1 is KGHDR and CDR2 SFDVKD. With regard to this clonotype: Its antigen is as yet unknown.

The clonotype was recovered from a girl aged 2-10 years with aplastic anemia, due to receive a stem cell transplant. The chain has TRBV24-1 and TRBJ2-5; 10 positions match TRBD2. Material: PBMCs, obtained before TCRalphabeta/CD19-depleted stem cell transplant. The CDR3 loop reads CATSDLRTSGEETQYF. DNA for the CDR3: TGTGCCACCAGTGATTTGCGGACTAGCGGAGAAGAGACCCAGTACTTC.